What follows are 28 T cell receptor beta chains derived from one specimen sequenced in a study of blood T cell repertoires in COVID-19. The table came from immunoSEQ multiplex PCR; TCRdb's copy has only in-frame clones and leaves some out. The table lists around 75,000 clones, 88% of them singletons. Sequenced material: peripheral blood. These TCRs come from a human donor in a cohort sampled during active COVID-19.

The rearrangement joins TRBV3-1 (or the pseudogene TRBV3-2) to TRBJ2-7; D might be TRBD1 (6 bases). The CDR3 runs 12 residues. Trimming took 5 bases from V and 12 from J, leaving 17 bases between them. Germline V lookup: CDR1 LGHDT, CDR2 YNNKEL (reference sequence). In DNA, the CDR3 is TGTGCCAGCAGCTACGGACAGATAAATATGTACTTC. This codes for CASSYGQINMYF.

The J gene is TRBJ2-7, the V gene TRBV4-3; 7 bases are shared with TRBD1. Germline lookup yields CDR1 LGHNA and CDR2 YSLEER. CDR3 length: 16 amino acids. J was trimmed by 3 bases and V by 1 base; bases with no gene match: 9. CDR3 sequence: CASSQAITGALYEQYF. CDR3 nucleotide sequence: TGCGCCAGCAGCCAAGCCATCACAGGGGCCCTCTACGAGCAGTACTTC.

The chain joins TRBV5-1 to TRBJ2-2, with a tentative D call TRBD2 (5 bases). The CDR3 runs 14 residues. The germline V and J ends were trimmed by 4 bases and 4 bases, with 11 bases remaining between them. The germline CDR1 and CDR2 sequences are SGHRS and YFSETQ. The DNA of the CDR3 is TGCGCCAGCAGCCCCTCCGGAGGCACCGGGGAGCTGTTTTTT. Protein sequence: CASSPSGGTGELFF.

The CDR3 region is CASSPPTGTSYEQYF. DNA for the CDR3: TGTGCCAGCTCACCACCGACAGGGACGTCCTACGAGCAGTACTTC. The chain joins TRBV18 to TRBJ2-7; the match to TRBD1 covers 7 bases. The CDR3 is 15 residues long. The junction had 3 bases not matched to a gene; V was cut back by 0 bases and J by 1 base. Germline assignment: CDR1 KGHSH and CDR2 LQKENI.

V and J are TRBV7-2 and TRBJ2-3; 10 bases are shared with TRBD2. Trimming removed 5 bases from V and 5 bases from J; junction bases left unmatched: 7. The CDR3 sequence is 15 residues long. In germline, CDR1 is SGHTA, CDR2 FQGNSA. This chain's CDR3 is CASSHSGGALDTQYF. The CDR3 region has the DNA TGTGCCAGCAGCCACAGCGGGGGGGCGTTAGATACGCAGTATTTT.

The V call is TRBV12-3 or TRBV12-4, the J call TRBJ1-2, with unresolved D. There are 13 residues in the CDR3. Trimming left V 5 bases short and J 6 bases short, with 13 bases between. In nucleotides, the CDR3 is TGTGCCAGCAGTGACAAGAACAAAAATGGCTACACCTTC. Translated, it gives CASSDKNKNGYTF.

As DNA, the CDR3 is TGTGCCAGCATCCCCTTGGGGGGAGGTTTTCAGCCCCAGCATTTT. Protein sequence: CASIPLGGGFQPQHF. The rearrangement links TRBV28 to TRBJ1-5; weak D call: TRBD1 (5 bases). CDR1 and CDR2 from the germline V gene are MDHEN and SYDVKM. The V gene lost 7 bases and the J gene lost 6 bases, with 19 bases spanning the gap. The CDR3 length is 15 residues.

V and J are TRBV9 and TRBJ2-1, with 12 bases aligning to TRBD2. CDR3 length equals 15 residues. The germline CDR1 and CDR2 sequences are SGDLS and YYNGEE. Trimming cost V 4 bases and J 4 bases; bases outside gene matches: 3. DNA of the CDR3: TGTGCCAGCAGCCTTCTAGCGGGAGGGTACAATGAGCAGTTCTTC. Its translation: CASSLLAGGYNEQFF.

The chain is built from TRBV28 and TRBJ2-1, with D possibly being TRBD1 (6 bases). V lost 2 bases and J lost 10, with 9 bases in between. The CDR3 has 12 amino acids. Germline V gives CDR1 MDHEN, CDR2 SYDVKM. This CDR3 reads CASSLGTNEQFF. The CDR3 DNA is TGTGCCAGCAGTTTAGGGACAAACGAGCAGTTCTTC.

This chain uses TRBV12-3 or TRBV12-4 with TRBJ2-1; D gene unclear. This CDR3 is 11 amino acids long. Between the trimmed V and J ends, which lost 2 bases and 10 bases, there was a span of 6 bases. This CDR3 is CASSLRREQFF. DNA for the CDR3: TGTGCCAGCAGTTTAAGGCGGGAGCAGTTCTTC.

The chain combines TRBV6-5 with TRBJ1-5; weak D call: TRBD1 (6 bases). This CDR3 is 13 amino acids long. Germline V gives CDR1 MNHEY, CDR2 SVGAGI. V lost 5 bases and J 5 bases, leaving 10 bases between the germline ends. CDR3 sequence (DNA): TGTGCCAGCAGTATTCAGGGGTATCAGCCCCAGCATTTT. It yields the protein CASSIQGYQPQHF.

The rearrangement joins TRBV6-5 to TRBJ2-7; D is perhaps TRBD1 (6 bases). Looked up from germline, CDR1 is MNHEY and CDR2 is SVGAGI. V was cut by 11 bases and J by 2 bases, with 19 bases left in between. This CDR3 comprises 14 residues. The DNA for the CDR3 is TGTGCCGTATTAGGGGGACCTAGACCCTACGAGCAGTACTTC. Protein sequence: CAVLGGPRPYEQYF.

The chain uses TRBV6-5 and TRBJ2-7, with 7 bases identical to TRBD1. The CDR3 spans 13 residues. J gave up 1 base and V 7 bases, and 4 bases lay outside the gene matches. The germline gives CDR1 MNHEY, CDR2 SVGAGI. The CDR3 loop is CASIRQGSYEQYF. CDR3 nucleotide sequence: TGTGCCAGCATACGACAGGGATCCTACGAGCAGTACTTC.

The chain couples TRBV9 to TRBJ2-7; the match to TRBD1 covers 10 bases. Germline loops: CDR1 SGDLS, CDR2 YYNGEE. V lost 0 bases, J lost 3 bases, and 3 bases stayed unmatched. The CDR3 consists of 15 residues. The CDR3 nucleotides are TGTGCCAGCAGCGTAGGGGACAGGGGATTCTACGAGCAGTACTTC. As protein: CASSVGDRGFYEQYF. The variable domain in full, with the rest retrieved from reference TRBV9 and TRBJ2-7, is DSGVTQTPKHLITATGQRVTLRCSPRSGDLSVYWYQQSLDQGLQFLIQYYNGEERAKGNILERFSAQQFPDLHSELNLSSLELGDSALYFCASSVGDRGFYEQYFGPGTRLTVT.

The chain carries TRBV6-1 and TRBJ2-7, with a possible D match to TRBD1 (6 bases). Trimming took off 1 base at V and 5 bases at J, with 9 bases between the two ends. Germline V gene lookup returns CDR1 MNHNS and CDR2 SASEGT. The CDR3 has 13 amino acids. The CDR3 protein is CASSEGGRDEQYF. The CDR3 DNA reads as TGTGCCAGCAGTGAAGGGGGGCGGGACGAGCAGTACTTC.

This sequence joins TRBV7-2 and TRBJ2-1; TRBD2 aligns across 8 bases. The CDR3 has 12 residues. Germline CDR1 SGHTA, CDR2 FQGNSA. Trimming cost V 3 bases and J 15 bases; bases outside gene matches: 7. The chain's CDR3 is CASSLSGGAGFF. The CDR3 DNA reads as TGTGCCAGCAGCTTGTCGGGGGGGGCCGGGTTCTTC.

This chain connects TRBV19 to TRBJ1-2; D gene uncertain. The germline gives CDR1 LNHDA, CDR2 SQIVND (reference sequence). The V and J ends lost 6 bases and 3 bases respectively, with 8 bases between them. The CDR3 contains 12 residues. In DNA, the CDR3 is TGTGCCAGTAGCCCTGACTACTATGGCTACACCTTC. It codes for CASSPDYYGYTF.

V usage is TRBV6-6 and J usage is TRBJ2-1, with D perhaps TRBD2 (6 bases). Germline CDR1 MNHNY, CDR2 SVGAGI (reference sequence). The CDR3 loop spans 13 amino acids. V shed 2 bases and J shed 6 bases, with 8 bases lying between them. CDR3 bases: TGTGCCAGCAGTTACACTAGCAGCAATGAGCAGTTCTTC. It codes for CASSYTSSNEQFF.

The chain combines TRBV28 with TRBJ1-2; TRBD1 is a possible D gene (6 bases). This CDR3 is 12 amino acids long. CDR1 is MDHEN, CDR2 SYDVKM, per germline. Trimming stripped 7 bases from V and 6 bases from J, with 12 bases between. The CDR3 DNA reads as TGTGCCAGCACCGAACAGGGCCATGGCTACACCTTC. Translation gives CASTEQGHGYTF.

This sequence joins TRBV7-2 and TRBJ2-7; possible D gene TRBD2, 6 bases. V was shortened by 5 bases and J by 5 bases, with 16 bases between the two germline ends. Germline assignment: CDR1 SGHTA and CDR2 FQGNSA. The CDR3 is 14 residues long. The CDR3 region has the DNA TGTGCCAGCAGCCTGGCCACTAGCAGAGACGAGCAGTACTTC. It codes for CASSLATSRDEQYF.

The chain carries TRBV3-1 (or the pseudogene TRBV3-2) and TRBJ1-1; no clear D gene. This CDR3 has 12 amino acids. V was cut by 6 bases and J by 3 bases, with 8 bases left in between. Germline CDR1 reads LGHDT; CDR2 reads YNNKEL (reference sequence). This chain's CDR3 is CASRVGDTEAFF. The CDR3 region has the DNA TGTGCCAGCAGGGTCGGTGACACTGAAGCTTTCTTT.

In DNA form, the CDR3 reads TGTGCCAGCAGTTCGACCGGGACAGGGAACAATGAGCAGTTCTTC. This gives the protein CASSSTGTGNNEQFF. The chain recombines TRBV7-2 with TRBJ2-1, with 9 bases lining up with TRBD1. Germline CDR1 is SGHTA and CDR2 is FQGNSA. The CDR3 is 15 residues long. Losses at the gene ends were 6 bases for V and 5 bases for J; bases not matched to a gene: 8.

The rearrangement uses TRBV7-9 and TRBJ1-5; D may be TRBD1 (6 bases). CDR1 and CDR2 from the germline V gene are SEHNR and FQNEAQ (reference sequence). V was cut by 5 bases and J by 7 bases, with 12 bases left in between. The CDR3 contains 13 residues. In nucleotides, the CDR3 is TGTGCCAGCAGCGGTGGGGGCGAACAGCCCCAGCATTTT. This encodes CASSGGGEQPQHF. Complete variable domain (other parts from reference TRBV7-9 and TRBJ1-5): DTGVSQNPRHKITKRGQNVTFRCDPISEHNRLYWYRQTLGQGPEFLTYFQNEAQLEKSRLLSDRFSAERPKGSFSTLEIQRTEQGDSAMYLCASSGGGEQPQHFGDGTRLSIL.

The chain links TRBV4-3 to TRBJ2-2; the D gene is possibly TRBD1 (5 bases). This CDR3 has 15 amino acids. Germline V gives CDR1 LGHNA, CDR2 YSLEER. The ends were cut back, 1 base at V and 2 bases at J, with 8 bases in the middle. CDR3 loop: CASSQVRVNTGELFF. CDR3 DNA: TGCGCCAGCAGCCAAGTCAGGGTCAACACCGGGGAGCTGTTTTTT.

This clone was found a few times. The rearrangement joins TRBV7-9 to TRBJ1-5; D call uncertain. This CDR3 is built from 15 residues. Trimming pared 1 base from V and 0 bases from J, leaving 7 bases between. Germline V gene data show CDR1 as SEHNR and CDR2 as FQNEAQ (reference sequence). CDR3 in DNA: TGTGCCAGCAGCTTAGGTCAGAATAGCAATCAGCCCCAGCATTTT. Encoded protein: CASSLGQNSNQPQHF.

This chain links TRBV27 with TRBJ2-7, with 7 bases identical to TRBD1. Per the germline V gene, CDR1 is MNHEY and CDR2 is SMNVEV (reference sequence). The CDR3 sequence is 14 residues long. V shed 5 bases and J 3 bases; nucleotides not matched to a gene: 7. The CDR3 coding sequence is TGTGCCAGCAGTCTCAAGGGACAGAACTACGAGCAGTACTTC. Protein: CASSLKGQNYEQYF.

This sequence joins TRBV7-9 and TRBJ2-6; a weak D match, TRBD1 (5 bases). The germline gives CDR1 SEHNR, CDR2 FQNEAQ (reference sequence). V was cut by 3 bases and J by 4 bases, with 13 bases left in between. CDR3 size: 16 residues. CDR3 residues: CASSFSRVPGANVLTF. The CDR3 nucleotides are TGTGCCAGCAGCTTTTCCAGGGTCCCCGGGGCCAACGTCCTGACTTTC.

This clone has more than one count but fewer than ten. The CDR3 spells CASSYTSYEQYF. The CDR3 nucleotides are TGTGCCAGCAGCTACACATCATACGAGCAGTACTTC. V is TRBV7-9 and J is TRBJ2-7; D not certain. Trimming pared 4 bases from V and 4 bases from J, leaving 8 bases between. The CDR3 consists of 12 residues. Germline V CDR1 and CDR2: SEHNR, FQNEAQ (reference sequence). The full variable domain, in which reference TRBV7-9 and TRBJ2-7 provide the parts outside the CDR3, is DTGVSQNPRHKITKRGQNVTFRCDPISEHNRLYWYRQTLGQGPEFLTYFQNEAQLEKSRLLSDRFSAERPKGSFSTLEIQRTEQGDSAMYLCASSYTSYEQYFGPGTRLTVT.